These 9 T cell receptor beta chains came from one sample sequenced in a study of patients and donors after allogeneic stem cell transplantation. TCRdb reprocessed the RT-PCR reads with MiXCR, giving one entry per CDR3 protein. The repertoire holds 200,000 to 250,000 distinct CDR3 sequences, with about 14% as singletons. Sequencing was performed on blood, either unsorted or a sorted T cell fraction (not recorded which). The receptors were gathered from a human donor who was either an allogeneic HSCT recipient or a stem cell or donor lymphocyte infusion donor (not recorded which). It is not recorded whose cells these are; they may come from a transplant donor.

This clonotype was counted between two and nine times. V is TRBV4-2 and J is TRBJ2-7; tentatively, D is TRBD1 or TRBD2 (5 bases each). The CDR3 is made up of 16 amino acids. V was clipped by 1 base and J by 1 base, with 14 bases between them. The V gene's germline CDR1 is LGHNA and CDR2 YNFKEQ. The DNA of the CDR3 is TGTGCCAGCAGCCAAGTTGGGGCTAGCAGGTCCTACGAGCAGTACTTC. Encoded protein: CASSQVGASRSYEQYF.

This clonotype has only a few counts. The rearrangement joins TRBV20-1 to TRBJ2-7; TRBD2 is a possible D gene (5 bases). The CDR3 covers 14 residues. Trimming pared 0 bases from V and 0 bases from J, leaving 9 bases between. Germline assignment: CDR1 DFQATT and CDR2 SNEGSKA (reference sequence). CDR3: CSARDYSASYEQYF. DNA of the CDR3: TGCAGTGCTAGAGATTATAGCGCCTCCTACGAGCAGTACTTC.

The rearrangement uses TRBV6-1 and TRBJ2-3; 8 bases match TRBD1. This CDR3 contains 15 residues. J was trimmed by 0 bases and V by 7 bases; bases with no gene match: 6. The germline CDR1 and CDR2 sequences are MNHNS and SASEGT. CDR3 DNA sequence: TGTGCCAGCATCGCCGGGACAGGTAGCACAGATACGCAGTATTTT. Its protein is CASIAGTGSTDTQYF.

J is TRBJ2-2 and V is TRBV7-3; D may be TRBD2 (5 bases). Looked up from germline, CDR1 is SGHTA and CDR2 is FQGTGA. Trimming removed 6 bases at V and 8 bases at J, with 16 bases between. CDR3 length: 14 amino acids. CDR3 loop: CASSVELGVGELFF. The CDR3 nucleotides are TGTGCCAGCAGTGTCGAACTAGGAGTAGGGGAGCTGTTTTTT.

This clonotype came up many times. J is TRBJ1-3 and V is TRBV5-1, with 9 bases aligning to TRBD1. Unmatched junction bases numbered 4, after V lost 5 bases and J lost 4 bases. CDR1 and CDR2 (germline): SGHRS, YFSETQ. The CDR3 length is 14 residues. CDR3 region: CASSYRGQGNTIYF. The CDR3 nucleotides are TGCGCCAGCAGTTACAGGGGGCAAGGAAACACCATATATTTT.

In this sample, this clonotype turned up a few times. This sequence joins TRBV12-3 or TRBV12-4 and TRBJ1-4, with D possibly being TRBD1 (5 bases). The CDR3 contains 16 residues. V lost 5 bases to trimming and J lost 3 bases, with 16 bases between them. The CDR3 region has the DNA TGTGCCAGCAGTACGGGACTTTCCCTTGCTAATGAAAAACTGTTTTTT. Its protein is CASSTGLSLANEKLFF.

This clonotype has a handful of counts. The CDR3 region is CASSQDSLLQTPTNEKLFF. CDR3 nucleotides: TGTGCCAGCAGCCAAGATTCCCTTTTACAGACCCCAACTAATGAAAAACTGTTTTTT. The chain links TRBV4-2 to TRBJ1-4; no clear D gene. V lost 0 bases to trimming and J lost 0 bases, with 17 bases between them. This CDR3 region has 19 residues. From germline, CDR1 is LGHNA and CDR2 YNFKEQ.

This clonotype has just a few counts. This chain uses TRBV6-5 with TRBJ1-5; 9 nucleotides align to TRBD1. V lost 2 bases to trimming and J lost 2 bases; unmatched junction nucleotides: 7. This CDR3 is 17 amino acids long. Per germline, CDR1 MNHEY and CDR2 SVGAGI. CDR3 nucleotide sequence: TGTGCCAGCAGTTACCCCATACAGGGGGCCCGCAATCAGCCCCAGCATTTT. It encodes CASSYPIQGARNQPQHF.

This clonotype was seen a handful of times. The chain has TRBV7-2 and TRBJ1-5; D is perhaps TRBD1 (5 bases). Germline CDR1 reads SGHTA; CDR2 reads FQGNSA. This CDR3 region has 17 residues. With 2 bases removed from V and 0 bases from J, the gap between germline ends came to 14 bases. DNA for the CDR3: TGTGCCAGCAGCTTATCGGGGCGAATGTATAGCAATCAGCCCCAGCATTTT. Amino acids: CASSLSGRMYSNQPQHF.